The 4 T cell receptor beta chains given below trace back to one sample, sequenced in a study of regulatory T cells in long-lasting Graves disease. CDR3 regions were amplified by Arm-PCR using iRepertoire HTBI primers to build TCR beta libraries. In TCRdb, the multiplex PCR reads were re-called with MiXCR into one record per CDR3 protein. The repertoire holds approximately 560,000 distinct CDR3 sequences, roughly 15% seen once, with more than 10% in the top ten. As for time point: newly diagnosed GD, antithyroid drugs for less than 3 months. PBMC RNA served as the TCR library source. These data were also filed under a second study, of T cells in Graves' hyperthyroidism and ophthalmopathy.

This material consisted of peripheral blood mononuclear cells (PBMCs), taken at new diagnosis, from a patient treated with antithyroid drugs. All receptors derive from a man aged 18 to 29 with Graves disease.

This clonotype appeared many times. The rearrangement joins TRBV5-5 to TRBJ2-7; tentatively, D is TRBD1 (6 bases). With 0 bases removed from V and 6 bases from J, the gap between germline ends came to 13 bases. This CDR3 comprises 14 residues. Germline CDR1 is SGHKS and CDR2 is YYEKEE (reference sequence). The CDR3 DNA reads as TGTGCCAGCAGCTTGGACAGGGTCAGGCGCGAGCAGTACTTC. Translation: CASSLDRVRREQYF. Full variable domain (remainder filled in from reference TRBV5-5 and TRBJ2-7): DAGVTQSPTHLIKTRGQQVTLRCSPISGHKSVSWYQQVLGQGPQFIFQYYEKEERGRGNFPDRFSARQFPNYSSELNVNALLLGDSALYLCASSLDRVRREQYFGPGTRLTVT.

This clonotype has at least ten counts. The chain employs TRBV12-3 or TRBV12-4 and TRBJ2-1; 9 nucleotides line up with TRBD2. This CDR3 is 14 amino acids long. Germline trimming cut 8 bases from V and 3 bases from J; bases unmatched to any gene: 5. This chain's CDR3 is CASHLAGLYNEQFF. Written as DNA, the CDR3 is TGTGCCAGCCACCTAGCGGGGCTCTACAATGAGCAGTTCTTC.

This clonotype was counted a few times. The rearrangement uses TRBV29-1 and TRBJ2-3, with 7 bases matching TRBD2. CDR1 and CDR2 (germline): SQVTM, ANQGSEA. The V and J ends lost 4 bases and 2 bases, in that order; junction bases with no gene match: 6. The CDR3 loop spans 14 amino acids. The CDR3 coding sequence is TGCAGCGTTGGCCTAGCGGTCTCCACAGATACGCAGTATTTT. It is translated as CSVGLAVSTDTQYF.

This chain connects TRBV5-1 to TRBJ1-4, with TRBD1 matching 9 bases. The germline gives CDR1 SGHRS, CDR2 YFSETQ. J was trimmed by 5 bases and V by 0 bases; bases with no gene match: 8. The CDR3 has 17 residues. The CDR3 DNA sequence: TGCGCCAGCAGCTTGGGACAGGGGGTGCTGGCGAATGAAAAACTGTTTTTT. Translation: CASSLGQGVLANEKLFF.